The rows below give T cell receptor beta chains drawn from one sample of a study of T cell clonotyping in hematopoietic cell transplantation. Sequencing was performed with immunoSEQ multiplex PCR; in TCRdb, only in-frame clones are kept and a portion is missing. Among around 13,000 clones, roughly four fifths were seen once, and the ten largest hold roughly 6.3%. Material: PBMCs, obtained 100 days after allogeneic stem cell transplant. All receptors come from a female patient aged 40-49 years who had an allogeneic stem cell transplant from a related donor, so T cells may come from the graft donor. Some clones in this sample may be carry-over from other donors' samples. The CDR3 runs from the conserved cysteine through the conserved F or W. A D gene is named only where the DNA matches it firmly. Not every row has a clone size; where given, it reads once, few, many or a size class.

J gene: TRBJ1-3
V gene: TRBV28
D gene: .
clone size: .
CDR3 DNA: TGTGCCAGCAAGGGCGACACCATATATTTT
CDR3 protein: CASKGDTIYF

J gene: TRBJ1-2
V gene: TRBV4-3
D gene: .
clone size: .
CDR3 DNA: TGCGCCAGCAGCCCCATTGCAGTTAACTATGGCTACACCTTC
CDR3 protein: CASSPIAVNYGYTF

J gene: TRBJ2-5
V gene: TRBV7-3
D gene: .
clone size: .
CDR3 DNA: TGTGCCAGCAGCTCCTTGCCTCAAGAGACCCAGTACTTC
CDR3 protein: CASSSLPQETQYF

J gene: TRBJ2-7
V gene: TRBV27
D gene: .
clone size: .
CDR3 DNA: TGTGCCAGCAGTTTAGGGAACTACGAGCAGTACTTC
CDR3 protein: CASSLGNYEQYF

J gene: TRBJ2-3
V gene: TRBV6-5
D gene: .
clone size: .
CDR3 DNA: TGTGCCAGCAGTCGGGTAAACACAGATACGCAGTATTTT
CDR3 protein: CASSRVNTDTQYF

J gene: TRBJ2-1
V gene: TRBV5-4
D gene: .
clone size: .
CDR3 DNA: TGTGCCAGCAATGTAGGGGGGGACAATGAGCAGTTCTTC
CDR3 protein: CASNVGGDNEQFF

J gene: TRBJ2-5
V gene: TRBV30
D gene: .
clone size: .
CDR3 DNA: TGTGCCTGGAAGGGGGGGACCCAAGAGACCCAGTACTTC
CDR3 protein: CAWKGGTQETQYF

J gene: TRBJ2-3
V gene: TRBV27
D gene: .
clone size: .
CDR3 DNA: TGTGCCAGCAGTTTTAGTGATACGCAGTATTTT
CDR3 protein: CASSFSDTQYF

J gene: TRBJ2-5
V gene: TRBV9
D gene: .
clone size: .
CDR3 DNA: TGTGCCAGCAGCCCCACTCGCGAAGAGACCCAGTACTTC
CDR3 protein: CASSPTREETQYF

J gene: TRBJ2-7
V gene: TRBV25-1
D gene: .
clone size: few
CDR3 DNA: TGTGCCACCGAGGGGCTAGCGCATTACGAGCAGTACTTC
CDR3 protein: CATEGLAHYEQYF

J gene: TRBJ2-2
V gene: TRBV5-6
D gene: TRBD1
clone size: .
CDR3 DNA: TGTGCCAGCAGGCGACAGGGCCCCGGGGAGCTGTTTTTT
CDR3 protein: CASRRQGPGELFF

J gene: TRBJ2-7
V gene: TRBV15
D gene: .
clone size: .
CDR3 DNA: TGTGCCACCAGCAGACGGGACACCCTTAGGGAGCAGTACTTC
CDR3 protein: CATSRRDTLREQYF

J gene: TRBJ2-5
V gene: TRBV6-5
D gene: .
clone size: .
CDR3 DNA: TGTGCCAGCAGTTACAAGTATGGAATCCAAGAGACCCAGTACTTC
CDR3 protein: CASSYKYGIQETQYF

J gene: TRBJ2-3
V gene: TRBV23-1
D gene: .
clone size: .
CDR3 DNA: TGCGCCAGCAGCCGGAGGGTTAGGACGCAGTATTTT
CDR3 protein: CASSRRVRTQYF

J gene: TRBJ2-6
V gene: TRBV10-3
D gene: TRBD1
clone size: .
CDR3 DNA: TGTGCCACCGGGACAGGGGAAGGCTCTGGGGCCAACGTCCTGACTTTC
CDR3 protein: CATGTGEGSGANVLTF

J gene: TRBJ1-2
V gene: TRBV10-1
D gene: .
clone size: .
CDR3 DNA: TGCGCCAGCAGTGAGACTTTGAACAGGGAGAAGAACTATGGCTACACCTTC
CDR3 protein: CASSETLNREKNYGYTF

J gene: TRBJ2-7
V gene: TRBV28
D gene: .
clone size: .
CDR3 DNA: TGTGCCAGCAGTTCCCGGGTTCTTTACGAGCAGTACTTC
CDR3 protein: CASSSRVLYEQYF

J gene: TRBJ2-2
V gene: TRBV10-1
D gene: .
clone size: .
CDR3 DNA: TGCGCCACGAGGGTATCCGCGAACACCGGGGAGCTGTTTTTT
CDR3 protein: CATRVSANTGELFF

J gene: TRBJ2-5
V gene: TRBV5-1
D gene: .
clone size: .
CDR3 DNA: TGCGCCAGCAGCTTGGATGGTGGGCAGACCCAGTACTTC
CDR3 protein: CASSLDGGQTQYF

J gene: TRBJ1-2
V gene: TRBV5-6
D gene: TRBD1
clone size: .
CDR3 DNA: TGTGCCAGCAGCGGAAACAGGGGGCGCGACTATGGCTACACCTTC
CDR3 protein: CASSGNRGRDYGYTF

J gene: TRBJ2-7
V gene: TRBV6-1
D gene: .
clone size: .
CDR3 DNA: TGTGCCAACAGTGAAGGCCACACCTGGGAGCAGTACTTC
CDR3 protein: CANSEGHTWEQYF

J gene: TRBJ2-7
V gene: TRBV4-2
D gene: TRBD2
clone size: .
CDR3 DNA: TGTGCCAGCAGCCAAGGCCTGGAGCGGGGAACCTACGAGCAGTACTTC
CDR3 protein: CASSQGLERGTYEQYF